A selection of T cell receptor beta chains follows, all from one sample in a study of blood T cell repertoires in COVID-19. Assay: immunoSEQ multiplex PCR; the TCRdb copy retains only in-frame clones and omits some. Of around 170,000 clones in the sample, about 84% were seen once. Sequenced sample: PBMCs or T cells enriched from blood (not recorded which). All receptors derive from a man aged 50 to 60 who had recovered from COVID-19. Each CDR3 is given with its conserved first and last residue. Each record gives: V gene, D gene, J gene, clone size, CDR3 protein, CDR3 DNA. D genes are given only for firm matches. Clone size is shown for a subset of rows, as once, few, many or a class of expanded clone.

V gene: TRBV12-3/TRBV12-4; D gene: .; J gene: TRBJ1-4; clone size: once; CDR3 protein: CASSFLGSEKLFF; CDR3 DNA: TGTGCCAGCAGTTTTTTGGGGAGTGAAAAACTGTTTTTT
V gene: TRBV5-4; D gene: TRBD1; J gene: TRBJ1-1; clone size: .; CDR3 protein: CASSPGGQLNTEAFF; CDR3 DNA: TGTGCCAGCAGCCCCGGGGGACAGCTGAACACTGAAGCTTTCTTT
V gene: TRBV6-1; D gene: TRBD1; J gene: TRBJ1-6; clone size: few; CDR3 protein: CASSEMDRDSPLHF; CDR3 DNA: TGTGCCAGCAGTGAAATGGACAGGGATTCACCCCTCCACTTT
V gene: TRBV14; D gene: TRBD2; J gene: TRBJ2-1; clone size: once; CDR3 protein: CASSHSGGAAEQFF; CDR3 DNA: TGTGCCAGCAGCCATAGCGGGGGGGCCGCTGAGCAGTTCTTC
V gene: TRBV6-2/TRBV6-3; D gene: TRBD2; J gene: TRBJ2-1; clone size: once; CDR3 protein: CASSWGLAGEREQFF; CDR3 DNA: TGTGCCAGCAGTTGGGGACTAGCGGGGGAACGAGAGCAGTTCTTC
V gene: TRBV7-9; D gene: TRBD1; J gene: TRBJ1-3; clone size: many; CDR3 protein: CASSLNGWDSGSGNTIYF; CDR3 DNA: TGTGCCAGCAGCTTGAATGGATGGGACAGCGGCTCTGGAAACACCATATATTTT
V gene: TRBV4-2; D gene: .; J gene: TRBJ1-5; clone size: few; CDR3 protein: CASSPIPPGDMSNQPQHF; CDR3 DNA: TGTGCCAGCAGCCCAATACCCCCAGGGGATATGAGCAATCAGCCCCAGCATTTT
V gene: TRBV18; D gene: TRBD1; J gene: TRBJ1-1; clone size: .; CDR3 protein: CASSRQGGDTEAFF; CDR3 DNA: TGTGCCAGCTCAAGACAGGGGGGCGACACTGAAGCTTTCTTT
V gene: TRBV27; D gene: .; J gene: TRBJ1-4; clone size: .; CDR3 protein: CASSLSGVGEKLFF; CDR3 DNA: TGTGCCAGCAGTTTATCAGGGGTGGGGGAAAAACTGTTTTTT
V gene: TRBV14; D gene: .; J gene: TRBJ1-2; clone size: few; CDR3 protein: CASSQVLRGEDGYTF; CDR3 DNA: TGTGCCAGCAGCCAAGTGCTCAGGGGCGAGGATGGCTACACCTTC
V gene: TRBV9; D gene: .; J gene: TRBJ2-6; clone size: .; CDR3 protein: CASSGHSGANVLTF; CDR3 DNA: TGTGCCAGCAGCGGACACTCTGGGGCCAACGTCCTGACTTTC
V gene: TRBV2; D gene: .; J gene: TRBJ1-5; clone size: .; CDR3 protein: CASSEEAATYSNQPQHF; CDR3 DNA: TGTGCCAGCAGTGAAGAGGCGGCAACCTATAGCAATCAGCCCCAGCATTTT
V gene: TRBV14; D gene: .; J gene: TRBJ2-7; clone size: .; CDR3 protein: CASSQLAGRGHEQYF; CDR3 DNA: TGTGCCAGCAGCCAACTCGCCGGGAGGGGGCACGAGCAGTACTTC
V gene: TRBV19; D gene: .; J gene: TRBJ2-1; clone size: once; CDR3 protein: CASSSGLLGGNEQFF; CDR3 DNA: TGTGCCAGTAGTTCGGGACTCCTCGGAGGCAATGAGCAGTTCTTC
V gene: TRBV5-1; D gene: TRBD2; J gene: TRBJ2-7; clone size: .; CDR3 protein: CASSFGASGGSYEQYF; CDR3 DNA: TGCGCCAGCAGCTTCGGGGCTAGCGGGGGAAGCTACGAGCAGTACTTC
V gene: TRBV7-3; D gene: TRBD1; J gene: TRBJ1-1; clone size: .; CDR3 protein: CASSHLLQGPNTEAFF; CDR3 DNA: TGTGCCAGCAGCCACCTCTTACAGGGGCCGAACACTGAAGCTTTCTTT
V gene: TRBV7-6; D gene: .; J gene: TRBJ2-2; clone size: .; CDR3 protein: CASSLGQLASTQVAGELFF; CDR3 DNA: TGTGCCAGCAGCTTAGGTCAGCTAGCTTCAACGCAAGTTGCCGGGGAGCTGTTTTTT